This T cell receptor beta chain emerged from a study of cytomegalovirus exposure and HLA in healthy donors (dated 2017 in TCRdb). With regard to the full study: According to a later analysis, one platform produced both the 120 validation repertoires and the 670 or so repertoires of the first cohort. High-throughput TCR immunosequencing, statistical association of individual TCRs with disease status, and machine learning were combined to predict cytomegalovirus infection status. The study aimed to test whether signatures of past pathogen exposure could be identified by cataloging public T cell receptors. A separate validation cohort of roughly 130 different subjects was used in addition to the roughly 700-subject first cohort. Points the paper makes about the study in general: Of the cluster scores, about 94% were above 0 in a later analysis, which found that TCRs clustered in the first cohort also tended to co-occur in the 95 to 150 validation repertoires. In vitro tests confirmed that a few of the cytomegalovirus-associated TCR beta chains recognize cytomegalovirus antigens. Most TCR sequences were seen in very few donors, while some public TCRs were found in many individuals. In the study, 150 to 200 TCR beta chains were listed as associated with cytomegalovirus. A later analysis had no HLA typing for the validation cohort, so co-occurrence there was scored across all 130 or so repertoires. The classifier was reported to diagnose cytomegalovirus status with high specificity and sensitivity in both the original and validation cohorts. The authors suggested that the approach could potentially be generalized to other disease states and immunological phenotypes.

The donors were included in the validation cohort of some 120 subjects, a group kept apart from the roughly 730-subject first cohort. Notes on this clone: The clone's antigen remains unknown. Base qualities are not at hand, and no much larger clone is one base apart.

Preparation of the library involved the immunoSEQ multiplex PCR assay. In the paper's pipeline: To diagnose cytomegalovirus status from the catalog of TCR beta chain sequences, a statistical classification framework was built. TCRdb took over this immuneACCESS table, retaining in-frame rearrangements with V and J assigned. Such tables are incomplete; in checked studies, under half of the missing clones stem from an unresolved V gene, and the remainder is unexplained. The V and J calls and clone size were taken over from that table, and D and trimming were inferred from the DNA. In all, the sample holds 150,000 to 160,000 clones, and 80% to 90% of those were seen once. About 22% of the sample rests with the top ten. The sequence was collected from a man younger than 30 in good health and CMV-seropositive. The sequenced sample was PBMCs.

The bases are TGTGCCAGCAGCTCAGGTCTGGGACTCTCCTACGAGCAGTACTTC. This codes for CASSSGLGLSYEQYF. The sequence links TRBV7-9 to TRBJ2-7, with a tentative D gene TRBD2 over 6 matching bases. Trimming at the junction amounts to 4 bases on V and 0 bases on J, and the germline ends lie 13 bases apart. Taken from the germline V gene (reference sequence), the CDR1 and CDR2 loops are SEHNR and FQNEAQ. Including the terminal cysteine and phenylalanine, the CDR3 comprises 15 residues. This entry keeps only the CDR3 DNA: 45 bases, framed from base 1.